The 28 T cell receptor beta chains presented below share a single source sample, sequenced in a study of blood T cell repertoires in COVID-19. Measured with immunoSEQ multiplex PCR; TCRdb has only the in-frame clones, and not every one. The sample records over 350,000 clones, about nine tenths being singletons. The sequenced sample consisted of peripheral blood. The receptors come from a woman in her 30s with active or convalescent COVID-19.

The chain links TRBV4-2 to TRBJ1-5, with 7 bases that match TRBD1. The CDR3 spans 15 residues. The germline gives CDR1 LGHNA, CDR2 YNFKEQ. The trim removed 3 bases at V and 1 base at J, leaving 3 bases unmatched. The DNA of the CDR3 is TGTGCCAGCAGCCAGGAGACAGGGAGCAATCAGCCCCAGCATTTT. It codes for CASSQETGSNQPQHF.

The V call is TRBV4-1, the J call TRBJ2-7; the D gene is possibly TRBD1 (6 bases). V was pared by 0 bases and J by 0 bases, with 15 bases between. This CDR3 is 17 amino acids long. The germline CDR1 and CDR2 sequences are MGHRA and YSYEKL. The CDR3 DNA reads as TGCGCCAGCAGCCAAGAATTCATACAGGGAAGCTCCTACGAGCAGTACTTC. Protein sequence: CASSQEFIQGSSYEQYF.

The chain recombines TRBV19 with TRBJ1-6; D might be TRBD1 (6 bases). Germline CDR1 reads LNHDA; CDR2 reads SQIVND (reference sequence). This CDR3 region has 14 residues. V was pared by 6 bases and J by 6 bases, with 12 bases between. The CDR3 DNA sequence: TGTGCCAGTAGCCAGGGGTTAATTAATTCACCCCTCCACTTT. Translating gives CASSQGLINSPLHF.

V and J are TRBV7-8 and TRBJ2-7, with TRBD2 as a possible D gene (6 bases). The CDR3 length is 14 residues. V dropped 1 base and J dropped 3 bases, with 10 bases sitting between them. Germline V CDR1 and CDR2: SGHVS, FQNEAQ. The DNA of the CDR3 is TGTGCCAGCAGCTTAGGGCGGGGAAGCTACGAGCAGTACTTC. This gives the protein CASSLGRGSYEQYF.

The V call is TRBV6-6, the J call TRBJ2-3; D is perhaps TRBD2 (6 bases). V was trimmed by 4 bases and J by 4 bases, leaving 6 bases between them. The CDR3 length is 12 residues. Per the germline V gene, CDR1 is MNHNY and CDR2 is SVGAGI (reference sequence). The CDR3 DNA reads TGTGCCAGCAGTTGGGGGGCAGATACGCAGTATTTT. Amino acid sequence: CASSWGADTQYF.

This clone was observed once. CDR3 in DNA: TGTGCCAGCTCAATGGACTTGAACACTGAAGCTTTCTTT. This encodes CASSMDLNTEAFF. The V and J genes are TRBV18 and TRBJ1-1; D gene ambiguous. The V and J ends lost 5 bases and 0 bases respectively, with 7 bases between them. Germline V lookup: CDR1 KGHSH, CDR2 LQKENI. The CDR3 is made up of 13 amino acids.

The genes are TRBV6-2 or TRBV6-3 and TRBJ2-3; 9 bases are shared with TRBD2. Looked up from germline, CDR1 is MNHEY and CDR2 is SVGEGT. CDR3 length: 17 amino acids. V lost 3 bases and J lost 0; bases outside the gene matches: 7. The CDR3: CASSYLSGRYSTDTQYF. CDR3 nucleotide sequence: TGTGCCAGCAGTTATCTGAGCGGGAGGTACAGCACAGATACGCAGTATTTT.

The chain links TRBV19 to TRBJ1-2; maybe TRBD1 (5 bases). The CDR3 is 15 residues long. Germline V gives CDR1 LNHDA, CDR2 SQIVND (reference sequence). Trimming took off 1 base at V and 4 bases at J, with 13 bases between the two ends. The CDR3 sequence: CASSIGAGHAYGYTF. In DNA form, the CDR3 reads TGTGCCAGTAGTATAGGGGCAGGGCATGCCTATGGCTACACCTTC.

In this sample, this clone turned up once. The chain employs TRBV5-1 and TRBJ1-2; no firm D call. The V and J ends lost 2 bases and 5 bases respectively, with 10 bases between them. There are 13 residues in the CDR3. Germline V gene data show CDR1 as SGHRS and CDR2 as YFSETQ. The DNA of the CDR3 is TGCGCCAGCAGCTTAGGGAGGGAGTATGGCTACACCTTC. Its translation: CASSLGREYGYTF.

The CDR3 reads CASRAWTGGYGYTF. The CDR3 bases are TGTGCCAGCAGGGCTTGGACAGGGGGCTATGGCTACACCTTC. The rearrangement uses TRBV6-5 and TRBJ1-2, with 10 nucleotides matching TRBD1. After removal of 6 bases from V and 4 bases from J, the junction contained 5 bases not matched to a gene. Germline V lookup: CDR1 MNHEY, CDR2 SVGAGI. The CDR3 spans 14 residues.

The genes are TRBV29-1 and TRBJ2-7; possibly TRBD2 for D (5 bases). V gave up 3 bases and J gave up 3 bases, with 12 bases separating them. Germline-derived CDR1 and CDR2 are SQVTM and ANQGSEA. This CDR3 has 13 residues. CDR3 sequence: CSVDRGSGYEQYF. The CDR3 region has the DNA TGCAGCGTTGACAGAGGGAGTGGCTACGAGCAGTACTTC.

The rearrangement joins TRBV2 to TRBJ1-2; D remains unclear. Germline loops: CDR1 SNHLY, CDR2 FYNNEI. The CDR3 has 12 residues. V lost 10 bases, J lost 2 bases, and 11 bases lay in between. The DNA for the CDR3 is TGTGCCAAACTGGGCCAGAACTATGGCTACACCTTC. This gives the protein CAKLGQNYGYTF. The entire variable domain, with the rest obtained from reference TRBV2 and TRBJ1-2, is as follows: EPEVTQTPSHQVTQMGQEVILRCVPISNHLYFYWYRQILGQKVEFLVSFYNNEISEKSEIFDDQFSVERPDGSNFTLKIRSTKLEDSAMYFCAKLGQNYGYTFGSGTRLTVV.

The count of this clone is one. This chain connects TRBV4-2 to TRBJ2-3; D is undetermined. The CDR3 has 14 residues. The V gene's germline CDR1 is LGHNA and CDR2 YNFKEQ. V was cut by 4 bases and J by 5 bases, with 13 bases left in between. CDR3 bases: TGTGCCAGCAGCCCAACCACTACTGAAGATACGCAGTATTTT. This gives the protein CASSPTTTEDTQYF.

This chain uses TRBV11-2 with TRBJ1-4; D is undetermined. The germline V and J ends were trimmed by 0 bases and 8 bases, with 10 bases remaining between them. There are 14 residues in the CDR3. In germline, CDR1 is SGHAT, CDR2 FQNNGV. The CDR3, as DNA: TGTGCCAGCAGCTTAGACGGTCCGTGGGAAAAACTGTTTTTT. As protein: CASSLDGPWEKLFF.

V usage is TRBV13 and J usage is TRBJ2-3, with a possible D match to TRBD2 (7 bases). V was clipped by 1 base and J by 0 bases, with 17 bases between them. The CDR3 sequence is 18 residues long. Per the germline V gene, CDR1 is PRHDT and CDR2 is FYEKMQ (reference sequence). The CDR3: CASSLEGGTTSSTDTQYF. The DNA for the CDR3 is TGTGCCAGCAGCTTAGAGGGGGGGACTACCTCTAGCACAGATACGCAGTATTTT.

The chain is built from TRBV27 and TRBJ2-7, with 9 bases aligning to TRBD1. The CDR3 extends over 14 amino acids. The junction had 6 bases not matched to a gene; V was cut back by 7 bases and J by 2 bases. Germline CDR1 MNHEY, CDR2 SMNVEV (reference sequence). The CDR3 nucleotides read TGTGCCAGCAACCCTAGACAGGGGGCCTACGAGCAGTACTTC. It encodes CASNPRQGAYEQYF.

The J gene is TRBJ2-1, the V gene TRBV19; 8 bases are shared with TRBD2. CDR1 LNHDA and CDR2 SQIVND come from the germline V gene (reference sequence). With V trimmed by 3 bases and J by 3 bases, 7 bases remained unmatched. This CDR3 spans 16 amino acids. The CDR3 region has the DNA TGTGCCAGTAGTATGGACAGCGGGAGATACTACAATGAGCAGTTCTTC. Residues: CASSMDSGRYYNEQFF.

This chain connects TRBV29-1 to TRBJ2-1; 10 nucleotides agree with TRBD2. The CDR3 is 17 amino acids. V lost 7 bases to trimming and J lost 7 bases; unmatched junction nucleotides: 19. CDR1 SQVTM and CDR2 ANQGSEA come from the germline V gene. CDR3 DNA sequence: TGCAGCGCCTTGAATAGCCTAGCGGGAGACCGCCCAAATGAGCAGTTCTTC. Translated: CSALNSLAGDRPNEQFF.

The chain uses TRBV5-1 and TRBJ2-3, with 8 positions matching TRBD2. With 0 bases clipped from V and 3 bases from J, the junction kept 6 bases outside the gene matches. Germline assignment: CDR1 SGHRS and CDR2 YFSETQ. The CDR3 runs to 16 residues. CDR3 sequence: CASSLGPGGVTDTQYF. The CDR3 DNA reads as TGCGCCAGCAGCTTGGGTCCGGGAGGGGTAACAGATACGCAGTATTTT.

The rearrangement joins TRBV4-1 to TRBJ1-4; 8 nucleotides line up with TRBD1. Trimming at V came to 6 bases and at J to 5 bases, leaving 11 bases not matched to a gene. CDR1 is MGHRA, CDR2 YSYEKL, per germline. The CDR3 loop spans 16 amino acids. CDR3 bases: TGCGCCAGCAGGGTTTTCCAGGGGGCGGGGAATGAAAAACTGTTTTTT. It is translated as CASRVFQGAGNEKLFF.

A word on this clone: The identical CDR3 is also encoded by other nucleotide sequences in the sample. CDR3 region: CASSPRTGQVLGYTF. The CDR3 DNA is TGTGCCAGCAGCCCGCGGACAGGGCAGGTATTGGGCTACACCTTC. This chain connects TRBV5-6 to TRBJ1-2; 8 bases align to TRBD1. The CDR3 length is 15 residues. CDR1 and CDR2 from the germline V gene are SGHDT and YYEEEE. The J segment lost 8 bases and the V segment lost 4 bases, leaving 13 bases of the junction unmatched. The whole variable domain, filled in from reference TRBV5-6 and TRBJ1-2, reads DAGVTQSPTHLIKTRGQQVTLRCSPKSGHDTVSWYQQALGQGPQFIFQYYEEEERQRGNFPDRFSGHQFPNYSSELNVNALLLGDSALYLCASSPRTGQVLGYTFGSGTRLTVV.

This chain connects TRBV5-1 to TRBJ2-1; D gene ambiguous. The CDR3 runs to 16 residues. The germline V gene has CDR1 SGHRS and CDR2 YFSETQ. V was clipped by 0 bases and J by 2 bases, with 12 bases between them. CDR3 sequence reads: CASSLVGQEAYNEQFF. The CDR3 DNA reads TGCGCCAGCAGCTTGGTTGGCCAGGAAGCCTACAATGAGCAGTTCTTC. Combining the CDR3 with reference TRBV5-1 and TRBJ2-1 gives the whole variable domain KAGVTQTPRYLIKTRGQQVTLSCSPISGHRSVSWYQQTPGQGLQFLFEYFSETQRNKGNFPGRFSGRQFSNSRSEMNVSTLELGDSALYLCASSLVGQEAYNEQFFGPGTRLTVL.

The rearrangement uses TRBV5-6 and TRBJ1-1; 7 positions agree with TRBD1. Germline V gene data show CDR1 as SGHDT and CDR2 as YYEEEE. V lost 4 bases to trimming and J lost 3 bases; unmatched junction nucleotides: 9. The CDR3 is made up of 15 amino acids. DNA of the CDR3: TGTGCCAGCAGCGGGGGACAGTGGAGGCACACTGAAGCTTTCTTT. Translation gives CASSGGQWRHTEAFF.

V is TRBV10-3 and J is TRBJ1-1, with D possibly TRBD1 on 5 matching bases. The germline CDR1 and CDR2 sequences are ENHRY and SYGVKD. V lost 0 bases and J lost 1, with 15 bases in between. The CDR3 contains 17 residues. CDR3 bases: TGTGCCATCAGTGAGTCGGAGGGGCTAAAGGGGAACACTGAAGCTTTCTTT. Translated, it gives CAISESEGLKGNTEAFF.

The J gene is TRBJ1-4, the V gene TRBV4-2; 8 bases line up with TRBD1. The CDR3 has 16 residues. Germline values: CDR1 LGHNA, CDR2 YNFKEQ. V shed 2 bases and J 5 bases; nucleotides not matched to a gene: 7. CDR3: CASSQYLTGENEKLFF. The CDR3 nucleotides are TGTGCCAGCAGCCAATACTTGACAGGGGAGAATGAAAAACTGTTTTTT.

This chain connects TRBV11-2 to TRBJ1-6; 8 bases are shared with TRBD1. The CDR3 has 16 amino acids. CDR1 and CDR2 from the germline V gene are SGHAT and FQNNGV. Germline trimming cut 5 bases from V and 5 bases from J; bases unmatched to any gene: 8. DNA for the CDR3: TGTGCCAGCAGCCAGGGTCTCAGGGGGCATAATTCACCCCTCCACTTT. Protein product: CASSQGLRGHNSPLHF.

The chain links TRBV10-3 to TRBJ1-2; possibly TRBD1 for D (5 bases). The ends were cut back, 11 bases at V and 8 bases at J, with 21 bases in the middle. This CDR3 has 13 amino acids. CDR1 and CDR2 (germline): ENHRY, SYGVKD. The CDR3 here is CASLGEGSGGYTF. In DNA, the CDR3 is TGTGCCTCCCTGGGGGAGGGGTCGGGCGGCTACACCTTC.

This clone was recorded once. This chain links TRBV7-6 with TRBJ2-3; D perhaps matches TRBD1 (5 bases). CDR1 SGHVS and CDR2 FNYEAQ come from the germline V gene. The CDR3 contains 15 residues. V was trimmed by 7 bases and J by 1 base, leaving 15 bases between them. The CDR3 spells CASNAIQGRTDTQYF. In DNA, the CDR3 is TGTGCCAGCAACGCCATCCAGGGTCGCACAGATACGCAGTATTTT.